This T cell receptor beta chain was recovered during a study of identifying expanded T cells in peripheral blood. The germline gives CDR1 MNHEY, CDR2 SVGAGI. The CDR3 is 15 residues long. V lost 0 bases to trimming and J lost 7 bases, with 15 bases between them. Whole-study results and caveats: Technical replicates showed 0.9 to 1.5 changed clones; two weeks around 15; four weeks 19. Across healthy donors, higher total template counts meant significantly greater roughly 2-week count variance.

Libraries were prepared by immunoSEQ multiplex PCR; TCRdb keeps only in-frame clonotypes and omits some of them. Of tens of thousands of clones listed, approximately 80% are singletons. Points on this clone: Its target is unknown.

Collection occurred without any documented infections or immune events in donors. The source material was blood. J is TRBJ1-2 and V is TRBV6-5; D call uncertain. The source of this sequence is a person aged 18 to 70 in good health. The CDR3 bases are TGTGCCAGCAGTTACTCCCAGACCAACCCGGGTGGCTACACCTTC. Its protein is CASSYSQTNPGGYTF.